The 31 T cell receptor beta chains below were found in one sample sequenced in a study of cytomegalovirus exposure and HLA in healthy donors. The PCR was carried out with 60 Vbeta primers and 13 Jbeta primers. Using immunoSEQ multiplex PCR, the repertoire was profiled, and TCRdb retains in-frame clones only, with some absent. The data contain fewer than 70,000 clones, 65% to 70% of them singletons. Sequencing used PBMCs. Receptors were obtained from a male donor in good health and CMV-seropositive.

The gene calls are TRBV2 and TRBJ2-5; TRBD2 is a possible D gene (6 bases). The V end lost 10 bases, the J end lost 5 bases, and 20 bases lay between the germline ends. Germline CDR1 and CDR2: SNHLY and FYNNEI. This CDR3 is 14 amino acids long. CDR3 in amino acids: CATPTSRAGETQYF. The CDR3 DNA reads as TGTGCCACCCCGACGAGCAGGGCGGGGGAGACCCAGTACTTC.

CDR3 sequence (DNA): TGTGCCAGCAGCTTGATCGGCAGCAACAGGGATACGCAGTATTTT. Translated: CASSLIGSNRDTQYF. The chain joins TRBV7-9 to TRBJ2-3; D is possibly TRBD1 (5 bases). CDR1 is SEHNR and CDR2 is FQNEAQ in the germline V gene (reference sequence). CDR3 length equals 15 residues. V lost 3 bases, J lost 6 bases, and 16 bases lay in between. The full variable domain, rest sourced from reference TRBV7-9 and TRBJ2-3, is DTGVSQNPRHKITKRGQNVTFRCDPISEHNRLYWYRQTLGQGPEFLTYFQNEAQLEKSRLLSDRFSAERPKGSFSTLEIQRTEQGDSAMYLCASSLIGSNRDTQYFGPGTRLTVL.

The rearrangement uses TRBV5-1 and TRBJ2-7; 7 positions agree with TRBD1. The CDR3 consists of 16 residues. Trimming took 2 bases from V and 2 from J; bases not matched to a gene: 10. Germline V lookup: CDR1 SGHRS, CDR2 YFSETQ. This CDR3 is CASSLGPGTDTYEQYF. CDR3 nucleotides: TGCGCCAGCAGCTTAGGCCCCGGGACAGACACCTACGAGCAGTACTTC.

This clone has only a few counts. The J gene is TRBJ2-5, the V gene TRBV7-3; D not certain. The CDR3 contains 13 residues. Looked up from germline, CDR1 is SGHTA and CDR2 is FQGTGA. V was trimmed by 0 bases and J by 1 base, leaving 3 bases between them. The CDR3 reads CASSLTLQETQYF. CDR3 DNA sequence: TGTGCCAGCAGCTTAACTCTCCAAGAGACCCAGTACTTC. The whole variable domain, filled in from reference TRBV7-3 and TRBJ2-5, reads GAGVSQTPSNKVTEKGKYVELRCDPISGHTALYWYRQSLGQGPEFLIYFQGTGAADDSGLPNDRFFAVRPEGSVSTLKIQRTERGDSAVYLCASSLTLQETQYFGPGTRLLVL.

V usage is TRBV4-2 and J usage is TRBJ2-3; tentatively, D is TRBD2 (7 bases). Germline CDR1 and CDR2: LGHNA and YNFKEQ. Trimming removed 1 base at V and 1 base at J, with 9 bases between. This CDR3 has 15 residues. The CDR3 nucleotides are TGTGCCAGCAGCCAAGGGCGGGGGCGCACAGATACGCAGTATTTT. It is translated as CASSQGRGRTDTQYF.

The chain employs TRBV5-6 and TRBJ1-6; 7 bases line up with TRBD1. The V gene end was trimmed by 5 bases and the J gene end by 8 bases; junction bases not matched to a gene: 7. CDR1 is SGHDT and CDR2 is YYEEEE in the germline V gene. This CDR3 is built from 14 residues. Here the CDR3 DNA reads TGTGCCAGCAGACCTCAGGGGGTGGATTCACCCCTCCACTTT. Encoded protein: CASRPQGVDSPLHF.

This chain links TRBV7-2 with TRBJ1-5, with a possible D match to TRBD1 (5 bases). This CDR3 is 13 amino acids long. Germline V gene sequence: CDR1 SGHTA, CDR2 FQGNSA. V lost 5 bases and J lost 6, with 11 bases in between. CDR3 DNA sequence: TGTGCCAGCAGCCCGGGGGGGACTCAGCCCCAGCATTTT. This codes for CASSPGGTQPQHF.

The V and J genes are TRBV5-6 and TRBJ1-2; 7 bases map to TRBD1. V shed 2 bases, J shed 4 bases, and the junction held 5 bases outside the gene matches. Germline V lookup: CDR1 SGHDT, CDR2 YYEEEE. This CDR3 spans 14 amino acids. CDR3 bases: TGTGCCAGCAGCTTACAGGGGTTCGGCTATGGCTACACCTTC. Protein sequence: CASSLQGFGYGYTF.

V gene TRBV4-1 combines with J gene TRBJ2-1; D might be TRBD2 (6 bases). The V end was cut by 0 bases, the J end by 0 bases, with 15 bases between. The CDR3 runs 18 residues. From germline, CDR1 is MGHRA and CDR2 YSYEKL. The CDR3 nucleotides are TGCGCCAGCAGCCAAGATCACCTCGGAGGGAGCTCCTACAATGAGCAGTTCTTC. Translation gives CASSQDHLGGSSYNEQFF.

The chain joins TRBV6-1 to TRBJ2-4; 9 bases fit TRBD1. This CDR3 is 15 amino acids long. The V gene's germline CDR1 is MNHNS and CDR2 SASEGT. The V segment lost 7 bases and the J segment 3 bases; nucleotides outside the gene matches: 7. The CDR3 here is CASNTGGSGKNIQYF. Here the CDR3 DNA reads TGTGCCAGCAACACAGGGGGCAGTGGCAAAAACATTCAGTACTTC.

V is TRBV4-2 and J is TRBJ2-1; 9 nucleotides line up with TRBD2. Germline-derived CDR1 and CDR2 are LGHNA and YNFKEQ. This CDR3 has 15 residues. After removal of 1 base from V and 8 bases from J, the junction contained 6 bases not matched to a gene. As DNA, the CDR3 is TGTGCCAGCAGCCAAGGTAGCGGGAGTGCGGATGAGCAGTTCTTC. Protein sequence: CASSQGSGSADEQFF.

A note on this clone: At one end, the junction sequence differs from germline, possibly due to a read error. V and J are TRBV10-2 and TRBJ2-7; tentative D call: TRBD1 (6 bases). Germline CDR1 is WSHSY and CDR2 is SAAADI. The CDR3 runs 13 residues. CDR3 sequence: CASNLQGSDEQYF. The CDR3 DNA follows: TGCGCCAGCAACTTACAGGGCTCCGACGAGCAGTACTTC.

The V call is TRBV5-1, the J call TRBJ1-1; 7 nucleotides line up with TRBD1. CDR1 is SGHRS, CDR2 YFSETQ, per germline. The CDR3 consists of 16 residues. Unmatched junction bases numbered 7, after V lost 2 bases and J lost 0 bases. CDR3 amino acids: CASSFPGQTMNTEAFF. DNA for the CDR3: TGCGCCAGCAGCTTTCCGGGACAGACTATGAACACTGAAGCTTTCTTT.

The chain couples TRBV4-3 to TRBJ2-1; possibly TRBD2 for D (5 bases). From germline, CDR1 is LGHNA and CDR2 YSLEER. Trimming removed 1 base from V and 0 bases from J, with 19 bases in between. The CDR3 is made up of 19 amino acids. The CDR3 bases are TGCGCCAGCAGCCAAGTCTGGGGTGGAGGCAGAAGCTCCTACAATGAGCAGTTCTTC. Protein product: CASSQVWGGGRSSYNEQFF.

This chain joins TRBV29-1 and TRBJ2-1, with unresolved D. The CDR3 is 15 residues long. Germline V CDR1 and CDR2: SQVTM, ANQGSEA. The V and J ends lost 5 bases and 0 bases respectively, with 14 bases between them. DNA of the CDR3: TGCAGCGTTCAGATAGCCCCGAGCTCCTACAATGAGCAGTTCTTC. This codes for CSVQIAPSSYNEQFF.

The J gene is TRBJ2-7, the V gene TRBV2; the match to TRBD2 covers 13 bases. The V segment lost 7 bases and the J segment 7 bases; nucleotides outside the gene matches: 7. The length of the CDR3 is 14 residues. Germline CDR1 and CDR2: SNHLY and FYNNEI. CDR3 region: CASNGLAGAWEQYF. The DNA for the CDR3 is TGTGCCAGCAATGGACTAGCGGGGGCGTGGGAGCAGTACTTC.

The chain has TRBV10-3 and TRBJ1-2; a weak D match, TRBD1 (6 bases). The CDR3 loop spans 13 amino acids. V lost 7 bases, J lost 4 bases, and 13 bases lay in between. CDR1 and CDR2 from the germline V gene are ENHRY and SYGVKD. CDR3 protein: CAITGQFFYGYTF. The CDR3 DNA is TGTGCCATCACCGGACAGTTCTTCTATGGCTACACCTTC.

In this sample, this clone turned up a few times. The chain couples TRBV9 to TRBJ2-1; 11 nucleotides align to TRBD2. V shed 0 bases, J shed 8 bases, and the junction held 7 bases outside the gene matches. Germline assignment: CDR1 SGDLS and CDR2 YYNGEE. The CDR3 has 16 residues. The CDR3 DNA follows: TGTGCCAGCAGCGTAGTTAGCGGGAGGGCCGTAGATGAGCAGTTCTTC. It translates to CASSVVSGRAVDEQFF.

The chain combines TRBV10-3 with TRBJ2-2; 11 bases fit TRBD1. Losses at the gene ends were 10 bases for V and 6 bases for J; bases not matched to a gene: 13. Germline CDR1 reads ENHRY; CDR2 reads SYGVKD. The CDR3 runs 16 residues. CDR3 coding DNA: TGTGCCAGCACTATAGGTGGGACAGGGGGGCCCGGGGAGCTGTTTTTT. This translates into CASTIGGTGGPGELFF.

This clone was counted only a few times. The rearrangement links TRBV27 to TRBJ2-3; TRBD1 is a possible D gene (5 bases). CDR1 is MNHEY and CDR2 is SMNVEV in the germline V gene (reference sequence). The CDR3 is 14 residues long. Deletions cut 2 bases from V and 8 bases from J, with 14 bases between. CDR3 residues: CASSLGQGSGTQYF. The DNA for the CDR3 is TGTGCCAGCAGTTTAGGGCAGGGATCAGGTACGCAGTATTTT.

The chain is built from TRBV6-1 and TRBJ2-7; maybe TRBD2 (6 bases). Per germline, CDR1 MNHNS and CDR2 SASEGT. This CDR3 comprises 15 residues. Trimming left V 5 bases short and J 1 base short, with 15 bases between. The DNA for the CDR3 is TGTGCCAGCAGTTTTACGGGGGAGGCTTCCTACGAGCAGTACTTC. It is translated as CASSFTGEASYEQYF.

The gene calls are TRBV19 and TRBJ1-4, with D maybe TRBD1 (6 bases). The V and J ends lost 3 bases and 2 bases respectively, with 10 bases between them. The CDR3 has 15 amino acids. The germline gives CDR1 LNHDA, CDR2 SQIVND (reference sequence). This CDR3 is CASSIRGGTNEKLFF. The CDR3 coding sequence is TGTGCCAGTAGTATCCGGGGGGGCACTAATGAAAAACTGTTTTTT.

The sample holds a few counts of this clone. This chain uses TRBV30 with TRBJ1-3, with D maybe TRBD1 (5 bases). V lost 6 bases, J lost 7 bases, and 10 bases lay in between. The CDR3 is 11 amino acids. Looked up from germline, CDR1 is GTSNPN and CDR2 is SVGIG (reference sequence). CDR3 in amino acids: CACSRVNTIYF. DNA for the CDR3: TGTGCCTGTTCCAGGGTGAACACCATATATTTT.

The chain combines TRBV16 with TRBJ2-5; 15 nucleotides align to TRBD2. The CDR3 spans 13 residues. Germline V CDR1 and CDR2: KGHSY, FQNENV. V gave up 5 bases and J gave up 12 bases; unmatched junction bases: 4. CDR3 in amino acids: CASSGLAGGVEYF. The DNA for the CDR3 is TGTGCCAGCAGCGGACTAGCGGGAGGGGTGGAGTACTTC.

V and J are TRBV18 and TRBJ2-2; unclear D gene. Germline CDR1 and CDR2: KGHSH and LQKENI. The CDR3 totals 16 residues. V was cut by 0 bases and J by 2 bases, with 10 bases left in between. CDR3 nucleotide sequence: TGTGCCAGCTCACCACCTAATCGCGGAAACACCGGGGAGCTGTTTTTT. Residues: CASSPPNRGNTGELFF.

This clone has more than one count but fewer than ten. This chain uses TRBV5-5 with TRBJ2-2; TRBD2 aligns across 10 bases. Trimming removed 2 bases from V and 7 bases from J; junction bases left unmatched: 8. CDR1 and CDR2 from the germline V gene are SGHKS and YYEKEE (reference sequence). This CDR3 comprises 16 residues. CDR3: CASSFPRASGSGELFF. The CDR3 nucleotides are TGTGCCAGCAGCTTTCCTCGGGCTAGCGGGAGCGGGGAGCTGTTTTTT.

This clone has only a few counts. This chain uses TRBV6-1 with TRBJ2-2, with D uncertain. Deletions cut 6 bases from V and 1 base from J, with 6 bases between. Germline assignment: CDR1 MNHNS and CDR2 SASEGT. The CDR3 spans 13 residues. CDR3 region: CASSPQNTGELFF. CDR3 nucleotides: TGTGCCAGCAGCCCCCAGAACACCGGGGAGCTGTTTTTT.

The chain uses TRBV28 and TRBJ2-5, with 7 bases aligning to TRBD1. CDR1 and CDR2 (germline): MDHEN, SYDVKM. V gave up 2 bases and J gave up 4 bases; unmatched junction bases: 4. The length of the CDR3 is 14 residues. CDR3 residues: CASSLLGQAETQYF. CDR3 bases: TGTGCCAGCAGTTTACTTGGACAGGCAGAGACCCAGTACTTC.

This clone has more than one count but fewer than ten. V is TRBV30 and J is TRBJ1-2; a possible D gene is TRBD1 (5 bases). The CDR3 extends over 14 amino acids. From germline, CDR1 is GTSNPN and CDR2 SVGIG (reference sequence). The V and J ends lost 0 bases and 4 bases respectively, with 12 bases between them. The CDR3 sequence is CAWSVQDNLYGYTF. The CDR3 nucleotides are TGTGCCTGGAGTGTACAGGACAACCTCTATGGCTACACCTTC.

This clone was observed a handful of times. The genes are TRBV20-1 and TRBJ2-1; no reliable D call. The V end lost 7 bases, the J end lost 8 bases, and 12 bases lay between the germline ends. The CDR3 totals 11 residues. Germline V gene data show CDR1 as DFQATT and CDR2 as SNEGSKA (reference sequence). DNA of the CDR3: TGCAGTGTTGAACCTACCCATGAGCAGTTCTTC. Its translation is CSVEPTHEQFF.

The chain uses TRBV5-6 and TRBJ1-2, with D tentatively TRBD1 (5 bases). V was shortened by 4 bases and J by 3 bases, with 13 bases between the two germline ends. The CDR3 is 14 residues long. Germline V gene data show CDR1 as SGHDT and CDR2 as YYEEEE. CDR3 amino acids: CASSPKGTDYGYTF. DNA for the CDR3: TGTGCCAGCAGCCCTAAAGGGACTGACTATGGCTACACCTTC.